This TCR beta chain appears in the sequencing data of a study of blood T cell repertoires in COVID-19. Across the study: Samples of COVID-19 (acute and convalescent) were obtained from the United States, Italy and Spain. Sample material is recorded as cDNA or gDNA derived from T cells, B-cell-depleted T cells, or PBMCs.

The CDR3 is 14 amino acids. J lost 6 bases, V lost 4 bases, and 3 bases had no gene match. Per germline, CDR1 KGHDR and CDR2 SFDVKD. Produced via immunoSEQ multiplex PCR; TCRdb's table is partial and in-frame only. The table lists about 120,000 clones, around 87% of them singletons. The source material was peripheral blood. The chain is built from TRBV24-1 and TRBJ2-1; 9 bases are shared with TRBD1. This sequence was found in a woman in her 70s with acute or convalescent COVID-19. The CDR3 DNA reads TGTGCCACCAGTGAACCGGGACAGGGCAATGAGCAGTTCTTC. Protein product: CATSEPGQGNEQFF.